These 6 T cell receptor beta chains were sequenced from one sample in a study of blood T cell repertoires in COVID-19. Using immunoSEQ multiplex PCR, the repertoire was profiled, and TCRdb retains in-frame clones only, with some absent. Among 150,000 to 200,000 clones listed, 80% were seen once. What was sequenced was PBMCs or T cells enriched from blood (not recorded which). All receptors derive from a woman aged 55-70 years who had recovered from COVID-19.

This chain links TRBV6-1 with TRBJ2-5; TRBD2 matches 9 bases. The CDR3 covers 18 residues. The ends lost 3 bases at V and 9 bases at J; junction bases unmatched: 20. The germline CDR1 and CDR2 sequences are MNHNS and SASEGT. The CDR3 here is CASSDPGLARDLRAAQYF. Written as DNA, the CDR3 is TGTGCCAGCAGTGACCCCGGACTAGCGAGGGACCTCCGGGCGGCCCAGTACTTC.

V usage is TRBV14 and J usage is TRBJ2-5; D is unclear. CDR3 length equals 12 residues. Germline V gene sequence: CDR1 SGHDN, CDR2 FVKESK. Trimming removed 1 base at V and 5 bases at J, with 5 bases between. CDR3 bases: TGTGCCAGCAGCCAAGCCCGGGAGACCCAGTACTTC. This gives the protein CASSQARETQYF.

The chain combines TRBV10-3 with TRBJ1-5, with D uncertain. V lost 3 bases and J 2 bases, leaving 14 bases between the germline ends. The CDR3 consists of 16 residues. Germline V gene data show CDR1 as ENHRY and CDR2 as SYGVKD. CDR3 DNA: TGTGCCATCAGTGACCCTAGGACTGTAGGCAATCAGCCCCAGCATTTT. This translates into CAISDPRTVGNQPQHF.

The chain recombines TRBV5-1 with TRBJ1-3, with 9 positions matching TRBD1. Germline assignment: CDR1 SGHRS and CDR2 YFSETQ. This CDR3 is 14 amino acids long. Losses at the gene ends were 4 bases for V and 8 bases for J; bases not matched to a gene: 7. Written as DNA, the CDR3 is TGCGCCAGCAGCCCTATACAGGGGGCGCACACCATATATTTT. Amino acid sequence: CASSPIQGAHTIYF. The full variable domain, with the rest looked up from reference TRBV5-1 and TRBJ1-3, is KAGVTQTPRYLIKTRGQQVTLSCSPISGHRSVSWYQQTPGQGLQFLFEYFSETQRNKGNFPGRFSGRQFSNSRSEMNVSTLELGDSALYLCASSPIQGAHTIYFGEGSWLTVV.

This clone was counted only a few times. The rearrangement links TRBV6-2 or TRBV6-3 to TRBJ1-3; D remains ambiguous. V lost 4 bases and J lost 0, with 7 bases in between. This CDR3 contains 14 residues. Germline V CDR1 and CDR2: MNHEY, SVGEGT. CDR3 DNA sequence: TGTGCCAGCAGTTTGGGCGCCTCTGGAAACACCATATATTTT. Translation gives CASSLGASGNTIYF.

The chain joins TRBV5-1 to TRBJ1-2; 9 positions agree with TRBD1. Germline assignment: CDR1 SGHRS and CDR2 YFSETQ. V trimming: 2 bases; J trimming: 6 bases; junction bases outside the gene matches: 14. The CDR3 is made up of 17 amino acids. The DNA of the CDR3 is TGCGCCAGCAGCTTCACACCTGTTGGACAGGGGAAGAATGGCTACACCTTC. This gives the protein CASSFTPVGQGKNGYTF.